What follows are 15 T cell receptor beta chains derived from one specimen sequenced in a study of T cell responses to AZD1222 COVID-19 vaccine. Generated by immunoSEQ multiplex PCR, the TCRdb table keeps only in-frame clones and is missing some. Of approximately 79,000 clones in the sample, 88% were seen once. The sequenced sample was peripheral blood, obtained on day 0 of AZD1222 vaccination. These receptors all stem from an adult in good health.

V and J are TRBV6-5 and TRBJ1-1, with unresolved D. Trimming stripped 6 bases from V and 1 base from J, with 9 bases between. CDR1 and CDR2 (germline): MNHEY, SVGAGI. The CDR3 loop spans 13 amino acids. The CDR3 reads CASRRTENTEAFF. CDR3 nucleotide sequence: TGTGCCAGCAGGCGTACGGAGAACACTGAAGCTTTCTTT.

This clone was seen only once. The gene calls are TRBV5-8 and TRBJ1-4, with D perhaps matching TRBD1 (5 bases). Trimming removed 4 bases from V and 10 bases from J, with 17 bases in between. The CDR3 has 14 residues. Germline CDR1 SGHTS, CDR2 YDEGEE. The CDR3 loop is CASSAWDGGGKLFF. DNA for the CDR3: TGTGCCAGCAGCGCCTGGGACGGCGGCGGAAAACTGTTTTTT.

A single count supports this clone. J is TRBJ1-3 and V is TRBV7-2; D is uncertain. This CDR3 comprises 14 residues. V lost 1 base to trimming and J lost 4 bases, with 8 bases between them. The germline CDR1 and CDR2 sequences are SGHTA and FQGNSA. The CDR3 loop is CASSLDTGGNTIYF. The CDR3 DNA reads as TGTGCCAGCAGCTTAGACACTGGGGGAAACACCATATATTTT.

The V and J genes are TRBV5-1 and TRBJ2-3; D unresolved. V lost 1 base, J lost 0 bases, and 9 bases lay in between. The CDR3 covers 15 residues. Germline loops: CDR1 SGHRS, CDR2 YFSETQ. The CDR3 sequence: CASSLRPTSTDTQYF. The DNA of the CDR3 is TGCGCCAGCAGCTTGCGCCCGACTAGCACAGATACGCAGTATTTT.

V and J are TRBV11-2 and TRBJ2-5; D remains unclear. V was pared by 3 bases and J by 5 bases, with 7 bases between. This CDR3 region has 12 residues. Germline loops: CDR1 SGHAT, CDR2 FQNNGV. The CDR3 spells CASSFVRETQYF. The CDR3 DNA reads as TGTGCCAGCAGCTTCGTTAGGGAGACCCAGTACTTC.

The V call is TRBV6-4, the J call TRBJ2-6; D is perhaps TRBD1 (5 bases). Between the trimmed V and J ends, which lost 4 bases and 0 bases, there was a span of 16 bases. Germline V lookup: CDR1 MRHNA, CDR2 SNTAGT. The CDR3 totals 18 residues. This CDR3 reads CASSVQGGPHSGANVLTF. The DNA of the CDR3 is TGTGCCAGCAGTGTTCAGGGCGGCCCCCACTCTGGGGCCAACGTCCTGACTTTC.

As DNA, the CDR3 is TGTGCCAGCAGCTTGTGGGGGAATCAGCCCCAGCATTTT. Encoded protein: CASSLWGNQPQHF. This chain connects TRBV5-6 to TRBJ1-5, with D maybe TRBD1 (5 bases). Trimming took off 1 base at V and 4 bases at J, with 6 bases between the two ends. Per germline, CDR1 SGHDT and CDR2 YYEEEE. The CDR3 contains 13 residues.

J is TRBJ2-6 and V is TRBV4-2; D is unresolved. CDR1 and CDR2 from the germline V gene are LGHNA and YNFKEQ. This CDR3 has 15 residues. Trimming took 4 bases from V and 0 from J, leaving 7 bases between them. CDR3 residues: CASSLRSSGANVLTF. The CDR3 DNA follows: TGTGCCAGCAGCCTAAGGAGCTCTGGGGCCAACGTCCTGACTTTC.

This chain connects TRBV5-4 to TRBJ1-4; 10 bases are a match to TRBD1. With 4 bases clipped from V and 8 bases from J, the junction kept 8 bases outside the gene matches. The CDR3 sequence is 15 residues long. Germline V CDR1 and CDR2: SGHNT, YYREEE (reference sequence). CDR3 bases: TGTGCCAGCAGCACGGGACAGGGGCGAGGAGAAAAACTGTTTTTT. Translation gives CASSTGQGRGEKLFF.

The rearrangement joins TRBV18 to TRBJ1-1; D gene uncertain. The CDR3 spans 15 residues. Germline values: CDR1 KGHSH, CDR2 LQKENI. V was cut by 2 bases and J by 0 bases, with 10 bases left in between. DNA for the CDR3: TGTGCCAGCTCACCAAGACAACAGATGAACACTGAAGCTTTCTTT. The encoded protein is CASSPRQQMNTEAFF.

CDR3 region: CASSFRGQDEQYV. CDR3 nucleotide sequence: TGTGCCAGCAGCTTCAGGGGCCAGGACGAGCAGTACGTC. The rearrangement uses TRBV5-4 and TRBJ2-7; tentatively, D is TRBD1 (6 bases). V was shortened by 2 bases and J by 5 bases, with 11 bases between the two germline ends. This CDR3 comprises 13 residues. Germline loops: CDR1 SGHNT, CDR2 YYREEE (reference sequence).

The CDR3 DNA sequence: TGTGCCAGCAGGGACCGACCAGGGATCGGCGGGGAGCTGTTTTTT. This codes for CASRDRPGIGGELFF. V and J are TRBV6-5 and TRBJ2-2, with TRBD1 as a possible D gene (5 bases). V lost 6 bases and J lost 7, with 18 bases in between. CDR1 is MNHEY, CDR2 SVGAGI, per germline. This CDR3 is 15 amino acids long.

The DNA for the CDR3 is TGCGCCAGCAGCCAGGGATCAGTACTAGCGGGGAGTGGAGAGCAGTACTTC. This encodes CASSQGSVLAGSGEQYF. This chain uses TRBV4-1 with TRBJ2-7; 10 bases fit TRBD2. Per germline, CDR1 MGHRA and CDR2 YSYEKL. V shed 3 bases and J 7 bases; nucleotides not matched to a gene: 15. The CDR3 covers 17 residues.

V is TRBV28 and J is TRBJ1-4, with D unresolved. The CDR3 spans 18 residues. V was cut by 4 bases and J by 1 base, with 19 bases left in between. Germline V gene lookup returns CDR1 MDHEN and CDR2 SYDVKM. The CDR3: CASSSLVLRPGTNEKLFF. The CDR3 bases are TGTGCCAGCAGTTCACTCGTGTTACGGCCTGGAACTAATGAAAAACTGTTTTTT.

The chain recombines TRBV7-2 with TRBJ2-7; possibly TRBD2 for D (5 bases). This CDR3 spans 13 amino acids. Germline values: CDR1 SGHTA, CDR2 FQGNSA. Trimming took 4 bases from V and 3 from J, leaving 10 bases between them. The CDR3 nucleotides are TGTGCCAGCAGCTCCGCGGACTTCTACGAGCAGTACGTC. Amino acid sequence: CASSSADFYEQYV.